These 29 T cell receptor beta chains were all obtained from the same sample, sequenced in a study of Tregs in tolerant kidney transplant recipients. Profiled with immunoSEQ multiplex PCR; TCRdb holds only in-frame clones, not every one. The sample lists 92,000 or so clones, more than 80% occurring once. The sample taken for sequencing was CD8+ T cells from blood. The receptors were gathered from a human donor in good health.

The chain combines TRBV15 with TRBJ1-2, with a possible D match to TRBD1 (5 bases). CDR1 is LNHNV and CDR2 is YYDKDF in the germline V gene (reference sequence). CDR3 size: 15 residues. V lost 0 bases and J 5 bases, leaving 13 bases between the germline ends. The CDR3 coding sequence is TGTGCCACCAGCAGAGATAGGCAGGGAGGATATGGCTACACCTTC. Its protein is CATSRDRQGGYGYTF.

V usage is TRBV5-4 and J usage is TRBJ2-7, with TRBD2 as a possible D gene (6 bases). CDR3 size: 14 residues. Germline V gene sequence: CDR1 SGHNT, CDR2 YYREEE (reference sequence). V was clipped by 5 bases and J by 0 bases, with 12 bases between them. CDR3 DNA sequence: TGTGCCAGCAGTCTCGGGGGATCCTCCTACGAGCAGTACTTC. Its translation is CASSLGGSSYEQYF.

The chain carries TRBV2 and TRBJ2-3; weak D call: TRBD2 (7 bases). This CDR3 has 16 amino acids. V shed 0 bases and J shed 5 bases, with 15 bases lying between them. Germline CDR1 reads SNHLY; CDR2 reads FYNNEI. CDR3 sequence reads: CASSEARGGPGDTQYF. The CDR3 DNA reads as TGTGCCAGCAGTGAAGCAAGGGGGGGGCCAGGAGATACGCAGTATTTT.

The gene calls are TRBV9 and TRBJ2-3, with TRBD2 identical over 7 bases. In germline, CDR1 is SGDLS, CDR2 YYNGEE. The length of the CDR3 is 16 residues. The V segment lost 0 bases and the J segment 3 bases; nucleotides outside the gene matches: 7. CDR3 DNA: TGTGCCAGCAGCGTAGGAAGCGGGGTTGGGACAGATACGCAGTATTTT. It is translated as CASSVGSGVGTDTQYF.

V is TRBV6-5 and J is TRBJ1-3; tentative D call: TRBD1 (5 bases). The germline CDR1 and CDR2 sequences are MNHEY and SVGAGI. CDR3 length equals 16 residues. V was trimmed by 2 bases and J by 4 bases, leaving 15 bases between them. For the CDR3, the DNA is TGTGCCAGCAGTTACCTGCACGCGGGGCCGGGAAACACCATATATTTT. Amino acid sequence: CASSYLHAGPGNTIYF.

This chain connects TRBV9 to TRBJ2-3; D ambiguous. The CDR3 sequence is 15 residues long. Trimming removed 0 bases from V and 2 bases from J, with 10 bases in between. Germline CDR1 is SGDLS and CDR2 is YYNGEE. CDR3 sequence: CASSVGSTVTDTQYF. CDR3 nucleotide sequence: TGTGCCAGCAGCGTAGGTTCCACCGTCACAGATACGCAGTATTTT.

This chain links TRBV9 with TRBJ2-5, with 7 bases identical to TRBD2. The CDR3 loop spans 14 amino acids. Germline assignment: CDR1 SGDLS and CDR2 YYNGEE. J gave up 0 bases and V 3 bases, and 2 bases lay outside the gene matches. CDR3 nucleotides: TGTGCCAGCAGCGGTGGGGGGGACCAAGAGACCCAGTACTTC. Residues: CASSGGGDQETQYF.

The chain combines TRBV11-2 with TRBJ2-1; 9 nucleotides line up with TRBD2. Germline CDR1 reads SGHAT; CDR2 reads FQNNGV. V dropped 4 bases and J dropped 3; count of bases not matched to a gene: 4. The CDR3 sequence is 15 residues long. CDR3 coding DNA: TGTGCCAGCAGCTCCGGGACTAGCAGCTACAATGAGCAGTTCTTC. This encodes CASSSGTSSYNEQFF.

The chain combines TRBV2 with TRBJ2-1; D is perhaps TRBD1 (5 bases). Looked up from germline, CDR1 is SNHLY and CDR2 is FYNNEI. The V and J ends lost 8 bases and 7 bases respectively, with 12 bases between them. The CDR3 loop spans 12 amino acids. CDR3 nucleotides: TGTGCCAGCCAAGGGGCGGTGAATGAGCAGTTCTTC. Its protein product is CASQGAVNEQFF.

The genes are TRBV15 and TRBJ2-7; D may match TRBD1 or TRBD2 (7 bases each). V was trimmed by 8 bases and J by 2 bases, leaving 13 bases between them. Germline CDR1 reads LNHNV; CDR2 reads YYDKDF (reference sequence). The CDR3 is made up of 13 amino acids. CDR3 DNA: TGTGCCACCGGGGCAGGGGGGGCCTACGAGCAGTACTTC. Translating it yields CATGAGGAYEQYF.

The chain is built from TRBV5-1 and TRBJ2-7; 9 bases agree with TRBD1. Germline CDR1 and CDR2: SGHRS and YFSETQ. The length of the CDR3 is 16 residues. V was clipped by 4 bases and J by 2 bases; unmatched bases: 10. The CDR3 bases are TGCGCCAGCAGCCTATTACCGGGACAGGGTGCCTACGAGCAGTACTTC. It yields the protein CASSLLPGQGAYEQYF.

As regards this clone: The conserved phenylalanine or tryptophan is not found at the CDR3 terminus, so this likely reflects a read error. The DNA is omitted, as the CDR3 cannot be located on it reliably, and the CDR3 follows TCRdb's listing. This chain joins TRBV6-1 and TRBJ1-5; the table's D gene call, TRBD1, was not cross checked with the DNA. From its first to its last residue, the CDR3 has 10 amino acids. CDR1 is MNHNS, CDR2 SASEGT, per germline. The CDR3 protein is CASKDDREIL.

The chain uses TRBV6-5 and TRBJ2-1; no reliable D call. The CDR3 contains 15 residues. CDR1 MNHEY and CDR2 SVGAGI come from the germline V gene. V lost 2 bases, J lost 0 bases, and 8 bases lay in between. The CDR3 DNA is TGTGCCAGCAGTTACGCGGCAAGCTCCTACAATGAGCAGTTCTTC. This encodes CASSYAASSYNEQFF.

This rearrangement joins TRBV5-5 to TRBJ2-7; D not resolved. Trimming shortened V by 3 bases and J by 3 bases, and 13 bases separated the two germline ends. The CDR3 extends over 14 amino acids. Germline loops: CDR1 SGHKS, CDR2 YYEKEE (reference sequence). The CDR3 bases are TGTGCCAGCAGCTCAGAGGCCAAGATCTACGAGCAGTACTTC. Amino acid sequence: CASSSEAKIYEQYF.

The CDR3 sequence: CASSGDQNTEAFF. The CDR3 region has the DNA TGTGCCAGCAGTGGGGACCAGAACACTGAAGCTTTCTTT. The chain recombines TRBV6-1 with TRBJ1-1; weak D call: TRBD1 (5 bases). Germline lookup yields CDR1 MNHNS and CDR2 SASEGT. Trimming removed 4 bases at V and 1 base at J, with 7 bases between. The CDR3 extends over 13 amino acids.

The rearrangement links TRBV14 to TRBJ1-1; no clear D gene. Germline CDR1 reads SGHDN; CDR2 reads FVKESK. This CDR3 comprises 14 residues. V was shortened by 1 base and J by 4 bases, with 10 bases between the two germline ends. CDR3 sequence reads: CASSQVQDRTEAFF. The DNA of the CDR3 is TGTGCCAGCAGCCAAGTGCAGGATCGCACTGAAGCTTTCTTT.

This clone was counted a few times. DNA of the CDR3: TGCGCCAGCAGCCTTTGGGTCCAGGGGGCGGAGGGCTACACCTTC. Residues: CASSLWVQGAEGYTF. The rearrangement uses TRBV4-1 and TRBJ1-2, with TRBD1 matching over 8 bases. Per the germline V gene, CDR1 is MGHRA and CDR2 is YSYEKL. J lost 8 bases, V lost 4 bases, and 12 bases had no gene match. The CDR3 is 15 amino acids.

This sequence joins TRBV6-5 and TRBJ2-4; 8 bases align to TRBD1. CDR1 is MNHEY and CDR2 is SVGAGI in the germline V gene. CDR3 length equals 15 residues. The ends lost 2 bases at V and 7 bases at J; junction bases unmatched: 7. The CDR3: CASSYGTGGGNIQYF. The DNA for the CDR3 is TGTGCCAGCAGTTACGGGACAGGTGGAGGGAACATTCAGTACTTC.

CDR3 in amino acids: CASSYRDEQYF. The CDR3 DNA reads as TGTGCCAGCAGTTACAGGGACGAGCAGTACTTC. The rearrangement joins TRBV6-5 to TRBJ2-7; no clear D gene. The germline V gene has CDR1 MNHEY and CDR2 SVGAGI. The V end was cut by 2 bases, the J end by 5 bases, with 4 bases between. The CDR3 is 11 residues long.

The genes are TRBV14 and TRBJ1-2; 12 bases align to TRBD1. CDR3 length equals 15 residues. The J segment lost 6 bases and the V segment lost 4 bases, leaving 6 bases of the junction unmatched. In germline, CDR1 is SGHDN, CDR2 FVKESK. CDR3 protein: CASSLLRDRGHGYTF. As DNA, the CDR3 is TGTGCCAGCAGCCTCCTCCGGGACAGGGGGCATGGCTACACCTTC.

This sequence joins TRBV5-1 and TRBJ2-3, with a tentative D call TRBD1 (6 bases). CDR3 length: 13 amino acids. Trimming pared 2 bases from V and 4 bases from J, leaving 8 bases between. Looked up from germline, CDR1 is SGHRS and CDR2 is YFSETQ. The CDR3 here is CASSLQGADTQYF. CDR3 sequence (DNA): TGCGCCAGCAGCTTACAGGGAGCAGATACGCAGTATTTT.

This rearrangement joins TRBV10-2 to TRBJ1-2, with 9 bases identical to TRBD1. The CDR3 spans 17 residues. Germline V gene data show CDR1 as WSHSY and CDR2 as SAAADI. After removal of 0 bases from V and 7 bases from J, the junction contained 12 bases not matched to a gene. CDR3 sequence reads: CASSESRTGAFGSGYTF. In DNA form, the CDR3 reads TGCGCCAGCAGTGAGTCAAGGACAGGGGCCTTCGGGAGTGGCTACACCTTC.

V usage is TRBV11-2 and J usage is TRBJ2-1; TRBD2 matches 10 bases. V lost 5 bases, J lost 2 bases, and 9 bases stayed unmatched. Germline CDR1 is SGHAT and CDR2 is FQNNGV. This CDR3 contains 17 residues. The CDR3 region is CASSAGLAALTYNEQFF. The CDR3 DNA follows: TGTGCCAGCAGCGCAGGACTAGCGGCGCTAACCTACAATGAGCAGTTCTTC.

The chain employs TRBV2 and TRBJ2-2; tentative D call: TRBD2 (6 bases). Germline V gene lookup returns CDR1 SNHLY and CDR2 FYNNEI. V lost 5 bases, J lost 7 bases, and 14 bases lay in between. The CDR3 runs to 14 residues. This CDR3 reads CASSRGRSDGELFF. The CDR3 DNA reads as TGTGCCAGCAGTCGTGGGAGGTCGGACGGGGAGCTGTTTTTT.

The rearrangement joins TRBV9 to TRBJ1-3; no definite D call. This CDR3 is 13 amino acids long. CDR1 SGDLS and CDR2 YYNGEE come from the germline V gene. With 3 bases removed from V and 3 bases from J, the gap between germline ends came to 7 bases. CDR3 loop: CASSGPYGNTIYF. In nucleotides, the CDR3 is TGTGCCAGCAGCGGTCCATATGGAAACACCATATATTTT.

The V gene is TRBV7-9, the J gene TRBJ2-3; D gene unclear. Germline V lookup: CDR1 SEHNR, CDR2 FQNEAQ (reference sequence). Deletions cut 1 base from V and 2 bases from J, with 13 bases between. This CDR3 region has 16 residues. For the CDR3, the DNA is TGTGCCAGCAGCTTAGGTCACAGCACATTCACAGATACGCAGTATTTT. Protein: CASSLGHSTFTDTQYF.

The table lists this clone with a count of one. The rearrangement joins TRBV4-1 to TRBJ2-7; D is ambiguous. This CDR3 region has 15 residues. The V end lost 0 bases, the J end lost 2 bases, and 11 bases lay between the germline ends. From germline, CDR1 is MGHRA and CDR2 YSYEKL. CDR3 amino acids: CASSQDLVRTYEQYF. Written as DNA, the CDR3 is TGCGCCAGCAGCCAAGATCTTGTCAGGACCTACGAGCAGTACTTC.

The CDR3 is CASRNIVGRGRVYEQYF. The CDR3 DNA sequence: TGCGCCAGCAGAAATATTGTCGGGAGAGGGAGGGTATACGAGCAGTACTTC. The V call is TRBV5-1, the J call TRBJ2-7; TRBD2 aligns across 7 bases. The CDR3 runs to 17 residues. V lost 5 bases, J lost 4 bases, and 18 bases stayed unmatched. Germline-derived CDR1 and CDR2 are SGHRS and YFSETQ.

The rearrangement joins TRBV2 to TRBJ2-3; TRBD1 agrees at 9 bases. The CDR3 contains 19 residues. Per germline, CDR1 SNHLY and CDR2 FYNNEI. Trimming took 7 bases from V and 2 from J; bases not matched to a gene: 19. The CDR3 DNA is TGTGCCAGCAATAATCTTCCCGGGACAGGGTTAGAGTCCACAGATACGCAGTATTTT. Translating it yields CASNNLPGTGLESTDTQYF.